Below, 18 T cell receptor beta chains from the same sample are listed, as sequenced in a study of CD8 T cells in Susac syndrome. When the RNA was reverse transcribed, random hexamers were used with an input of about 0.5 to 1 ug. TCRdb recomputed calls from the immunoSEQ multiplex PCR reads with MiXCR, one row per CDR3 protein. The repertoire holds around 70,000 distinct CDR3 sequences, with 90% to 95% as singletons. The sample consisted of CD8+ T cells from PBMCs. The receptors stem from a human donor with multiple sclerosis.

The chain combines TRBV5-6 with TRBJ1-1; D is unresolved. The CDR3 is made up of 13 amino acids. V lost 4 bases, J lost 4 bases, and 11 bases lay in between. Germline lookup yields CDR1 SGHDT and CDR2 YYEEEE. CDR3 sequence: CASSLSVSTEAFF. CDR3 in DNA: TGTGCCAGCAGCCTATCCGTGAGCACTGAAGCTTTCTTT.

Written as DNA, the CDR3 is TGTGCCAGCAGTATCAGACAGGGGGGTCTTTACGAGCAGTACTTC. Its protein is CASSIRQGGLYEQYF. This chain links TRBV5-4 with TRBJ2-7; 9 bases agree with TRBD1. V dropped 5 bases and J dropped 4; count of bases not matched to a gene: 10. From germline, CDR1 is SGHNT and CDR2 YYREEE (reference sequence). The CDR3 spans 15 residues.

This chain joins TRBV2 and TRBJ1-1; 7 bases align to TRBD1. Germline V gene sequence: CDR1 SNHLY, CDR2 FYNNEI. The CDR3 is 15 residues long. The V and J ends lost 5 bases and 7 bases, in that order; junction bases with no gene match: 13. CDR3 sequence reads: CASSTPTGNKVEAFF. CDR3 in DNA: TGTGCCAGCAGTACCCCGACAGGGAACAAGGTTGAAGCTTTCTTT.

The gene calls are TRBV5-6 and TRBJ1-2; D unclear. Trimming took 0 bases from V and 3 from J, leaving 3 bases between them. CDR1 is SGHDT and CDR2 is YYEEEE in the germline V gene. This CDR3 has 12 amino acids. DNA for the CDR3: TGTGCCAGCAGCTTGGGGGACTATGGCTACACCTTC. Translated: CASSLGDYGYTF.

The chain links TRBV27 to TRBJ1-5; D unclear. V was pared by 5 bases and J by 5 bases, with 7 bases between. Looked up from germline, CDR1 is MNHEY and CDR2 is SMNVEV (reference sequence). The CDR3 totals 12 residues. DNA for the CDR3: TGTGCCAGCAGTGGGGTTGATCAGCCCCAGCATTTT. Translation gives CASSGVDQPQHF.

The chain links TRBV7-9 to TRBJ2-3; 9 positions match TRBD1. The CDR3 has 16 amino acids. CDR1 and CDR2 from the germline V gene are SEHNR and FQNEAQ (reference sequence). After removal of 6 bases from V and 0 bases from J, the junction contained 7 bases not matched to a gene. The CDR3: CASSSTTGGSTDTQYF. The CDR3 region has the DNA TGTGCCAGCAGTTCAACGACAGGGGGAAGCACAGATACGCAGTATTTT.

This clonotype has more than one count but fewer than ten. The CDR3 reads CSVEGLAYEQYF. CDR3 sequence (DNA): TGCAGCGTTGAAGGACTTGCCTACGAGCAGTACTTC. The chain joins TRBV29-1 to TRBJ2-7; D not certain. Germline V gives CDR1 SQVTM, CDR2 ANQGSEA. This CDR3 is 12 amino acids long. V gave up 1 base and J gave up 2 bases, with 6 bases separating them.

The CDR3 DNA sequence: TGCAGTGCTAGAGGGTCTAGCGGGAGGGTGAACTCCTACAATGAGCAGTTCTTC. Translating gives CSARGSSGRVNSYNEQFF. The V call is TRBV20-1, the J call TRBJ2-1; 12 nucleotides match TRBD2. Germline assignment: CDR1 DFQATT and CDR2 SNEGSKA (reference sequence). Trimming took 1 base from V and 0 from J; bases not matched to a gene: 7. The CDR3 is 18 residues long.

V usage is TRBV20-1 and J usage is TRBJ1-1; no clear D. CDR3 length: 16 amino acids. Germline-derived CDR1 and CDR2 are DFQATT and SNEGSKA (reference sequence). The V and J ends lost 0 bases and 4 bases respectively, with 18 bases between them. CDR3 residues: CSAREPGVNPSTEAFF. The CDR3 bases are TGCAGTGCTAGAGAACCCGGTGTCAATCCCAGCACTGAAGCTTTCTTT.

The CDR3 sequence is CASSLGVSGTNEQYF. CDR3 nucleotide sequence: TGTGCCAGCAGTTTAGGAGTTAGCGGGACCAACGAGCAGTACTTC. The chain employs TRBV27 and TRBJ2-7; 8 bases line up with TRBD2. V lost 2 bases, J lost 5 bases, and 8 bases stayed unmatched. Germline V lookup: CDR1 MNHEY, CDR2 SMNVEV (reference sequence). The CDR3 consists of 15 residues.

The chain employs TRBV7-2 and TRBJ1-2; 10 bases align to TRBD1. After removal of 2 bases from V and 4 bases from J, the junction contained 4 bases not matched to a gene. CDR1 is SGHTA and CDR2 is FQGNSA in the germline V gene. This CDR3 contains 15 residues. Here the CDR3 DNA reads TGTGCCAGCAGCTTATCCGGGACAGGGGCCTATGGCTACACCTTC. This translates into CASSLSGTGAYGYTF.

This chain's CDR3 is CSVTDRTFPYEQYF. The CDR3 DNA is TGCAGCGTTACGGACAGGACCTTTCCCTACGAGCAGTACTTC. The chain couples TRBV29-1 to TRBJ2-7; 7 bases align to TRBD1. Germline trimming cut 5 bases from V and 2 bases from J; bases unmatched to any gene: 9. The germline V gene has CDR1 SQVTM and CDR2 ANQGSEA. The CDR3 spans 14 residues.

The chain uses TRBV4-3 and TRBJ1-4; possible D gene TRBD1, 5 bases. Germline CDR1 and CDR2: LGHNA and YSLEER. CDR3 length: 16 amino acids. The V end lost 4 bases, the J end lost 0 bases, and 12 bases lay between the germline ends. CDR3 in DNA: TGCGCCAGCAGCCGCATAACGGGGGCAACTAATGAAAAACTGTTTTTT. Its protein is CASSRITGATNEKLFF.

The chain combines TRBV5-6 with TRBJ2-7; 8 positions agree with TRBD2. The CDR3 has 14 amino acids. Trimming at V came to 4 bases and at J to 1 base, leaving 4 bases not matched to a gene. The germline gives CDR1 SGHDT, CDR2 YYEEEE. In nucleotides, the CDR3 is TGTGCCAGCAGCGCGGGGGGCGCATCCTACGAGCAGTACTTC. Amino acid sequence: CASSAGGASYEQYF.

The chain is built from TRBV9 and TRBJ2-5, with TRBD2 matching 10 bases. The length of the CDR3 is 17 residues. Per germline, CDR1 SGDLS and CDR2 YYNGEE. V shed 4 bases, J shed 1 base, and the junction held 10 bases outside the gene matches. CDR3: CASSHPRTSGSQETQYF. CDR3 bases: TGTGCCAGCAGCCACCCCCGGACTAGCGGATCCCAAGAGACCCAGTACTTC.

This chain uses TRBV27 with TRBJ1-4, with 10 bases matching TRBD1. This CDR3 has 17 residues. Germline-derived CDR1 and CDR2 are MNHEY and SMNVEV (reference sequence). The V and J ends lost 5 bases and 8 bases, in that order; junction bases with no gene match: 14. CDR3 nucleotides: TGTGCCAGCAGTCCAATAGCCGGGACAGGGGACAGGGAAAAACTGTTTTTT. As protein: CASSPIAGTGDREKLFF.

The CDR3 spells CASSQHPRTSGRSDTQYF. CDR3 bases: TGTGCCAGCAGCCAACATCCTCGGACTAGCGGGAGGAGCGATACGCAGTATTTT. This chain uses TRBV3-1 with TRBJ2-3, with TRBD2 identical over 14 bases. This CDR3 comprises 18 residues. From germline, CDR1 is LGHDT and CDR2 YNNKEL (reference sequence). The J segment lost 6 bases and the V segment lost 2 bases, leaving 10 bases of the junction unmatched.

On this clonotype itself: The junction does not match germline at one end; this may be a read error. The CDR3 coding sequence is TGTGCCAGCAGCCCTGCAGAGGGTGAAGAACTGTTTTTT. It yields the protein CASSPAEGEELFF. The chain uses TRBV12-3 or TRBV12-4 and TRBJ1-4; the D is unclear. The CDR3 covers 13 residues.